This T cell receptor (beta chain) was found in a study of blood T cell repertoires in COVID-19. Overall study context: From the United States, Italy and Spain came samples of acute and convalescent COVID-19.

Some clones are missing from TCRdb's copy, which holds only in-frame ones; the method was immunoSEQ multiplex PCR. Of about 80,000 clones in the sample, roughly 85% were seen once. Seattle's cohort entered during active infection and was followed longitudinally. This clone was seen a single time. V shed 6 bases and J shed 2 bases, with 13 bases lying between them. Germline lookup yields CDR1 LNHDA and CDR2 SQIVND (reference sequence). CDR3 length equals 14 residues. Sequencing used peripheral blood. This receptor was identified in a man between 50 and 59 years old with COVID-19, enrolled during active disease. V gene TRBV19 combines with J gene TRBJ1-2; D might be TRBD1 (6 bases). CDR3 in DNA: TGTGCCAGTAGGAAACAGGGCTCCAACTATGGCTACACCTTC. Translating gives CASRKQGSNYGYTF.